This T cell receptor (beta chain) was sequenced for a study of T cells after yellow fever vaccination (dated 2019 in TCRdb). A note on the overall study: The SMART-Seq v4 Ultra Low Input RNA kit was used to prepare libraries from fractions with low cell numbers. To follow T-cell clones before and after primary and booster YFV17D yellow fever vaccination, bulk TCR alpha and beta repertoires were sequenced over time. The cohort comprised two healthy male donors, one aged 18 to 29 and one aged 30 to 40 years. Blood was drawn at multiple timepoints before and after primary and secondary immunization, with bulk PBMC replicates and cell subsets isolated. Results the study describes overall, beyond this receptor: After the booster, most clones that had expanded after primary vaccination were detected again (approximately 97% of CD4 and around 88% of CD8), suggesting broad maintenance of memory. Compared with the primary T-cell response, the secondary T-cell response was weaker but faster, peaking on day 5 rather than day 15. Because the study included only a couple of donors, the extent to which the findings can be generalized is limited. A small share of clonotypes occurred in both CD4 and CD8 compartments, likely arising from convergent recombination. Because abundant contaminating clonotypes from the bulk population could be contained in FACS-sorted repertoires, computational filtering was required.

TCR cDNA was synthesized by 5'RACE template switching, through which a universal primer site and unique molecular identifiers were introduced. Priming for cDNA synthesis came from both the TCR alpha and TCR beta constant segments. Library amplification involved two PCR steps, and the second step added sample barcodes and sequencing adapters. Sequencing of libraries was performed on Illumina HiSeq 2500 (2x100 bp) or NovaSeq (2x150 bp). The published analysis was carried out like this. Demultiplexing of reads and collapsing into UMI consensus sequences were performed with MIGEC, and V(D)J alignment was carried out with MiXCR. Clonotypes responding to the vaccine were identified with edgeR on replicate PBMC samples, with the criteria of FDR below 0.01 and a log2 fold change above 5 up to day 15. Each bulk clonotype received a CD4 or CD8 identity based on whether the sequenced CD4 or CD8 repertoire contained that clonotype at higher abundance. TCRdb trimmed public reads at Q25 via fastp, called clones via MiXCR and kept in-frame beta chains. Entries are consolidated by CDR3 protein sequence, retaining the most common genes and DNA. The V and J calls and clone size are TCRdb's, not the authors'. The sample table shows a few hundred thousand distinct CDR3 sequences, and 7% to 9% are seen once. Roughly 18% of the sample is taken by the ten largest.

This clonotype was observed many times. Its binding antigen is unknown. Within one base of it there is no much larger clone, and no base qualities were kept. The label giving this sample's treatment or condition can be read as: live attenuated yellow fever vaccine strain. At each blood-draw timepoint, two biological replicates of bulk PBMCs were obtained. PBMCs were isolated from peripheral blood using a standard Ficoll-Paque protocol. TriZol was used to extract RNA from bulk PBMCs, from CD4 and CD8 fractions, and from dextramer-positive and dextramer-negative fractions. From the germline V gene, CDR1 is SQVTM and CDR2 is ANQGSEA. Trimming takes 7 bases from V and 0 bases from J, and the germline ends sit 16 bases apart. The cysteine opens and the phenylalanine closes a CDR3 of 15 amino acids. Only the CDR3 DNA is retained, 45 bases long and in frame from the first base.

The input for sequencing was PBMCs, taken roughly 47 days after the first yellow fever vaccination. The origin of this receptor is a man aged 18 to 29 who received the YFV17D yellow fever vaccine. This sequence uses TRBV29-1 and TRBJ2-1, and possibly TRBD2, on 7 matching bases. This receptor has the CDR3 CSAEGGASSYNEQFF. In nucleotides, the sequence is TGCAGCGCCGAAGGGGGGGCCAGCTCCTACAATGAGCAGTTCTTC.